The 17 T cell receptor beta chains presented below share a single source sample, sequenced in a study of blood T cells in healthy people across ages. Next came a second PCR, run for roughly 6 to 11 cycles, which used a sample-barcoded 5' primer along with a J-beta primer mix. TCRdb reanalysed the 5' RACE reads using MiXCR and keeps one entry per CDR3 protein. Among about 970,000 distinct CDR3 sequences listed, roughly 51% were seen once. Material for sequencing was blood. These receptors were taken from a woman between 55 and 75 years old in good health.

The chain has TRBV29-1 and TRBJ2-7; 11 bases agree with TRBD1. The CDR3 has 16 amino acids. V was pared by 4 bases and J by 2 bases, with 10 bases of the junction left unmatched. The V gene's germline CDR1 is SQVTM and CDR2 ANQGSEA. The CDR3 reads CSVARTGGFLAYEQYF. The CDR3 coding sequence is TGCAGCGTTGCCAGGACAGGGGGCTTTTTGGCCTACGAGCAGTACTTC.

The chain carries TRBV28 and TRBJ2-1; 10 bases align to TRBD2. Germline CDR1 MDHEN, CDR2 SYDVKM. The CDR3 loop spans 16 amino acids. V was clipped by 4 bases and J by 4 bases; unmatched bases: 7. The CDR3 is CASSSLAGAVYNEQFF. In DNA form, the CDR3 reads TGTGCCAGCAGTTCTCTAGCGGGAGCCGTATACAATGAGCAGTTCTTC.

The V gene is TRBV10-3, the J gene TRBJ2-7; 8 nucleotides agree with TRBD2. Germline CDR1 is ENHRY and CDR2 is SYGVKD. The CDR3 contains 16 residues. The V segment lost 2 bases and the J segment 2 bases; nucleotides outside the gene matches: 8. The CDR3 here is CAISEPPTSETYEQYF. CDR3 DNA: TGTGCCATCAGTGAGCCCCCGACTAGCGAAACCTACGAGCAGTACTTC.

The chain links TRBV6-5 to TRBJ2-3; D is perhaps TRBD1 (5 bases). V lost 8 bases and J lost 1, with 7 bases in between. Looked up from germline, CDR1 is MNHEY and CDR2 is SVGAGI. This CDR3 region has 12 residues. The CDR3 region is CASGRGTDTQYF. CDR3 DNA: TGTGCCAGCGGCAGGGGCACAGATACGCAGTATTTT.

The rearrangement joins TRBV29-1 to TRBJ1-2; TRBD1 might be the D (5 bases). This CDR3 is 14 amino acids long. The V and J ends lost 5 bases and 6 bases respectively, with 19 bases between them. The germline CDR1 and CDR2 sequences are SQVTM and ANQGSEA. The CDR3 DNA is TGCAGCGTTTCGGTGTTGGGGGGTGGGGATGGCTACACCTTC. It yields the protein CSVSVLGGGDGYTF.

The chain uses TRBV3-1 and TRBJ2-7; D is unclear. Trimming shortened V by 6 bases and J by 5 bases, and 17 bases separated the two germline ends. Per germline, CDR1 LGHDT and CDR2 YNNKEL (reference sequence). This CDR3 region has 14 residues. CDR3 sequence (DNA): TGTGCCAGCAGGCCCCCGGGCCTACTTAACGAGCAGTACTTC. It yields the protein CASRPPGLLNEQYF.

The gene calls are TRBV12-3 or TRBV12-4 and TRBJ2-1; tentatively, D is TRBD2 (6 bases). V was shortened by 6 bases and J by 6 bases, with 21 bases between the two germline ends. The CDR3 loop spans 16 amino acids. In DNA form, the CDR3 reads TGTGCCAGCAGCCCAACCGGGACTGCAAATCGCAATGAGCAGTTCTTC. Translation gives CASSPTGTANRNEQFF.

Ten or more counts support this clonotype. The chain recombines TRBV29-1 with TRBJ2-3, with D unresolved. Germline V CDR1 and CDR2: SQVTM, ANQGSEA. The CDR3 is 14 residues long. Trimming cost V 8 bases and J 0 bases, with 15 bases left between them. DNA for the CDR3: TGCAGCATACGCCGTGGCAGCAGCACAGATACGCAGTATTTT. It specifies CSIRRGSSTDTQYF.

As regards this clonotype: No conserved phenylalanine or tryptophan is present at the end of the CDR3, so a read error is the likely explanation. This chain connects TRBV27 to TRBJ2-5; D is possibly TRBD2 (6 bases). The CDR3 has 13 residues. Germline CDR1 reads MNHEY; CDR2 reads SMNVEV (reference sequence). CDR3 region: CANSFIGGAEQYY. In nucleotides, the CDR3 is TGTGCCAACAGTTTCATCGGAGGGGCGGAGCAGTACTAC.

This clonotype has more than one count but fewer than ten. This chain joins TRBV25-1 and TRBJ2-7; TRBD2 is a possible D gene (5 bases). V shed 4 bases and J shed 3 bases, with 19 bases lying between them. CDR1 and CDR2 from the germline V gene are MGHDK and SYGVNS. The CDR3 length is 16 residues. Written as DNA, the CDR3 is TGTGCCAGCAGTGGTGGGTCGGGGTTCGGGTTCTACGAGCAGTACTTC. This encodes CASSGGSGFGFYEQYF.

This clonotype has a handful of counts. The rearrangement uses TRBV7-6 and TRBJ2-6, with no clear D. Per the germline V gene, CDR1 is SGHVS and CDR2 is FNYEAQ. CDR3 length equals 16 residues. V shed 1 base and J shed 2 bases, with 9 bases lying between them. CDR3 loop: CASSLGRSTGANVLTF. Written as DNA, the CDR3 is TGTGCCAGCAGCTTAGGCAGGAGTACTGGGGCCAACGTCCTGACTTTC.

The CDR3 is CATSDRSGPTEAFF. CDR3 DNA sequence: TGTGCCACCAGTGATCGTAGTGGGCCAACTGAAGCTTTCTTT. This chain links TRBV24-1 with TRBJ1-1; no clear D. V gave up 3 bases and J gave up 5 bases, with 12 bases separating them. CDR1 is KGHDR and CDR2 is SFDVKD in the germline V gene. The CDR3 consists of 14 residues.

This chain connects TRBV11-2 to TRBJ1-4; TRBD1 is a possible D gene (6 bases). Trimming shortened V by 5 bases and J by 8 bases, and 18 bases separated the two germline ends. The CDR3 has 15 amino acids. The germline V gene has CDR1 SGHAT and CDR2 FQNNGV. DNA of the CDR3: TGTGCCAGCAGCCCAATGGGGGGGCCGGTCGAAAAACTGTTTTTT. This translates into CASSPMGGPVEKLFF.

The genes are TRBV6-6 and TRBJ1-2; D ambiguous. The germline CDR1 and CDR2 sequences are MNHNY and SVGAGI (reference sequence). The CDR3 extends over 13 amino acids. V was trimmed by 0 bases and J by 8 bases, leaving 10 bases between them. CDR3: CASSYSTDFGYTF. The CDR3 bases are TGTGCCAGCAGTTACTCGACCGATTTCGGCTACACCTTC.

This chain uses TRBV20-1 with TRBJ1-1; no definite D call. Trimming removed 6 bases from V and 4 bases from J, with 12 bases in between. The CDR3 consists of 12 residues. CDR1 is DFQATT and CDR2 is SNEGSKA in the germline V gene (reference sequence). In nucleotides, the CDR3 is TGCAGTGCCCCGGAAATAGGCACTGAAGCTTTCTTT. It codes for CSAPEIGTEAFF.

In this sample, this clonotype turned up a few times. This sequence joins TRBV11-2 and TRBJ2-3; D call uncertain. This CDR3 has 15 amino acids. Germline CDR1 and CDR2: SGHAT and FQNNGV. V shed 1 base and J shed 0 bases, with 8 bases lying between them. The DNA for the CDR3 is TGTGCCAGCAGCTTAGGGGTGGGTAGCACAGATACGCAGTATTTT. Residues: CASSLGVGSTDTQYF.

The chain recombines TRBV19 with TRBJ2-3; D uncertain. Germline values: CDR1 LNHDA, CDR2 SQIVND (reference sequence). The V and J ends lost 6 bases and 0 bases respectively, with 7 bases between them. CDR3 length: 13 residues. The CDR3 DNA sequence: TGTGCCAGTAGAAAAGCTAGCACAGATACGCAGTATTTT. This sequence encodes CASRKASTDTQYF.